This entry lists 20 T cell receptor beta chains sequenced from one sample in a study of monozygotic twins with cystic fibrosis. Clones were sequenced by immunoSEQ multiplex PCR, and TCRdb holds only the in-frame ones, with some missing. The table lists about 14,000 clones, approximately 95% of them singletons. Specimen: blood. Receptors were obtained from a girl aged 2-10 years with cystic fibrosis.

The table lists this clone with a count of one. The rearrangement joins TRBV9 to TRBJ2-4; TRBD2 agrees at 8 bases. This CDR3 contains 14 residues. V lost 4 bases, J lost 8 bases, and 8 bases stayed unmatched. CDR1 SGDLS and CDR2 YYNGEE come from the germline V gene. CDR3 amino acids: CASSRSGSLDIQYF. As DNA, the CDR3 is TGTGCCAGCAGCCGGAGCGGGAGTCTCGACATTCAGTACTTC.

J is TRBJ2-5 and V is TRBV9; D unclear. This CDR3 is 15 amino acids long. V shed 0 bases and J shed 1 base, with 10 bases lying between them. Germline V gene sequence: CDR1 SGDLS, CDR2 YYNGEE. CDR3 sequence (DNA): TGTGCCAGCAGCGTAGCTTTGTGGGGCCAAGAGACCCAGTACTTC. It encodes CASSVALWGQETQYF. Full variable domain (rest looked up from reference TRBV9 and TRBJ2-5): DSGVTQTPKHLITATGQRVTLRCSPRSGDLSVYWYQQSLDQGLQFLIQYYNGEERAKGNILERFSAQQFPDLHSELNLSSLELGDSALYFCASSVALWGQETQYFGPGTRLLVL.

V and J are TRBV28 and TRBJ2-1; 13 nucleotides line up with TRBD2. Per the germline V gene, CDR1 is MDHEN and CDR2 is SYDVKM. The CDR3 runs to 14 residues. V shed 6 bases and J 4 bases; nucleotides not matched to a gene: 0. The CDR3 loop is CASRLAGGYNEQFF. The DNA for the CDR3 is TGTGCCAGCAGACTAGCGGGAGGGTACAATGAGCAGTTCTTC. The full variable domain, with the rest looked up from reference TRBV28 and TRBJ2-1, is DVKVTQSSRYLVKRTGEKVFLECVQDMDHENMFWYRQDPGLGLRLIYFSYDVKMKEKGDIPEGYSVSREKKERFSLILESASTNQTSMYLCASRLAGGYNEQFFGPGTRLTVL.

This clone was counted only a few times. The V and J genes are TRBV7-3 and TRBJ2-1; TRBD2 agrees at 12 bases. The CDR3 consists of 15 residues. From germline, CDR1 is SGHTA and CDR2 FQGTGA. After removal of 5 bases from V and 5 bases from J, the junction contained 4 bases not matched to a gene. In DNA form, the CDR3 reads TGTGCCAGCAGCCGATCTAGCGGGAGGGACAATGAGCAGTTCTTC. Amino acid sequence: CASSRSSGRDNEQFF.

Here the CDR3 reads CASSLSSPRRDNQPQHF. CDR3 bases: TGTGCCAGCAGTTTATCGAGTCCTCGGAGGGATAATCAGCCCCAGCATTTT. V is TRBV27 and J is TRBJ1-5; D not resolved. This CDR3 is 17 amino acids long. The germline V gene encodes CDR1 MNHEY and CDR2 SMNVEV (reference sequence). The V gene lost 0 bases and the J gene lost 4 bases, with 16 bases spanning the gap.

This chain links TRBV7-9 with TRBJ1-2; TRBD1 might be the D (5 bases). CDR1 is SEHNR and CDR2 is FQNEAQ in the germline V gene (reference sequence). Trimming removed 5 bases at V and 7 bases at J, with 11 bases between. CDR3 length equals 12 residues. For the CDR3, the DNA is TGTGCCAGCAGCCTAGGGACTGCTGGCTACACCTTC. The encoded protein is CASSLGTAGYTF.

J is TRBJ2-1 and V is TRBV4-2; 8 bases agree with TRBD1. V was clipped by 0 bases and J by 7 bases; unmatched bases: 8. CDR3 length: 16 amino acids. Germline V gene data show CDR1 as LGHNA and CDR2 as YNFKEQ. In DNA, the CDR3 is TGTGCCAGCAGCCAAGAAGGGACAGGTGCACGGAATGAGCAGTTCTTC. Translating gives CASSQEGTGARNEQFF.

The chain has TRBV9 and TRBJ2-2, with D tentatively TRBD1 (5 bases). The CDR3 contains 14 residues. Looked up from germline, CDR1 is SGDLS and CDR2 is YYNGEE. Between the trimmed V and J ends, which lost 2 bases and 5 bases, there was a span of 10 bases. The chain's CDR3 is CASSVDISTGELFF. In DNA, the CDR3 is TGTGCCAGCAGCGTGGACATTTCAACCGGGGAGCTGTTTTTT.

This rearrangement joins TRBV5-1 to TRBJ2-3, with 10 positions matching TRBD2. The J segment lost 5 bases and the V segment lost 3 bases, leaving 3 bases of the junction unmatched. The length of the CDR3 is 14 residues. The germline V gene encodes CDR1 SGHRS and CDR2 YFSETQ. The CDR3 DNA sequence: TGCGCCAGCAGCTCTCTAGCGGGAGAAGATACGCAGTATTTT. It translates to CASSSLAGEDTQYF.

The chain joins TRBV5-8 to TRBJ2-1; tentatively, D is TRBD2 (5 bases). The CDR3 is 15 amino acids. The V end was cut by 1 base, the J end by 8 bases, with 16 bases between. Germline assignment: CDR1 SGHTS and CDR2 YDEGEE. The CDR3 loop reads CASSLPSHPVDEQFF. The CDR3 nucleotides are TGTGCCAGCAGCTTGCCTAGCCACCCCGTCGATGAGCAGTTCTTC.

The rearrangement joins TRBV7-9 to TRBJ1-2; weak D call: TRBD1 (5 bases). The V gene lost 3 bases and the J gene lost 0 bases, with 17 bases spanning the gap. CDR1 and CDR2 from the germline V gene are SEHNR and FQNEAQ (reference sequence). The CDR3 consists of 17 residues. The CDR3 sequence: CASSFQGTQGANYGYTF. The CDR3 DNA sequence: TGTGCCAGCAGCTTCCAAGGGACCCAGGGAGCTAACTATGGCTACACCTTC.

CDR3 sequence (DNA): TGTGCCATCAGTGAGCCCAGGACTAGCGGCCCGAACACCGGGGAGCTGTTTTTT. It codes for CAISEPRTSGPNTGELFF. The gene calls are TRBV10-3 and TRBJ2-2; 10 bases agree with TRBD2. The ends lost 2 bases at V and 0 bases at J; junction bases unmatched: 6. This CDR3 is built from 18 residues. Germline V lookup: CDR1 ENHRY, CDR2 SYGVKD.

The chain combines TRBV6-5 with TRBJ1-1, with D tentatively TRBD1 (5 bases). The CDR3 is 15 amino acids. The germline gives CDR1 MNHEY, CDR2 SVGAGI. V lost 4 bases to trimming and J lost 1 base, with 13 bases between them. CDR3 sequence: CASSSRRGANTEAFF. The CDR3 DNA sequence: TGTGCCAGCAGTTCCCGAAGGGGCGCGAACACTGAAGCTTTCTTT.

This clone was observed a single time. V usage is TRBV4-3 and J usage is TRBJ2-7; 7 bases agree with TRBD1. Losses at the gene ends were 2 bases for V and 2 bases for J; bases not matched to a gene: 9. Germline values: CDR1 LGHNA, CDR2 YSLEER. The CDR3 consists of 16 residues. CDR3 DNA: TGCGCCAGCAGCCAAACAACCGGGACAGTGACCTACGAGCAGTACTTC. As protein: CASSQTTGTVTYEQYF.

The V gene is TRBV13, the J gene TRBJ1-1; D may be TRBD1 (5 bases). CDR1 is PRHDT and CDR2 is FYEKMQ in the germline V gene (reference sequence). Trimming took 7 bases from V and 0 from J, leaving 9 bases between them. The CDR3 has 13 amino acids. The DNA of the CDR3 is TGTGCCAGCAACCAGGGCCTGAACACTGAAGCTTTCTTT. Its protein is CASNQGLNTEAFF.

The rearrangement joins TRBV27 to TRBJ2-2; D is unclear. With 6 bases removed from V and 4 bases from J, the gap between germline ends came to 12 bases. The germline V gene has CDR1 MNHEY and CDR2 SMNVEV (reference sequence). There are 14 residues in the CDR3. CDR3 DNA sequence: TGTGCCAGCAGCCTCCGGGTAGGCACCGGGGAGCTGTTTTTT. Protein: CASSLRVGTGELFF.

The V gene is TRBV27, the J gene TRBJ2-1; 15 bases are a match to TRBD2. The germline gives CDR1 MNHEY, CDR2 SMNVEV (reference sequence). The length of the CDR3 is 14 residues. V dropped 9 bases and J dropped 5; count of bases not matched to a gene: 2. The CDR3 protein is CARGTSGRHNEQFF. The CDR3 nucleotides read TGTGCCAGGGGGACTAGCGGGAGGCACAATGAGCAGTTCTTC.

The J gene is TRBJ1-4, the V gene TRBV19; D remains ambiguous. The germline V and J ends were trimmed by 3 bases and 8 bases, with 10 bases remaining between them. Germline CDR1 and CDR2: LNHDA and SQIVND (reference sequence). The CDR3 spans 13 residues. This chain's CDR3 is CASSIAQVEKLFF. As DNA, the CDR3 is TGTGCCAGTAGTATCGCGCAGGTCGAAAAACTGTTTTTT. Supplemented by reference TRBV19 and TRBJ1-4, the full variable domain reads DGGITQSPKYLFRKEGQNVTLSCEQNLNHDAMYWYRQDPGQGLRLIYYSQIVNDFQKGDIAEGYSVSREKKESFPLTVTSAQKNPTAFYLCASSIAQVEKLFFGSGTQLSVL.

The rearrangement uses TRBV18 and TRBJ2-5; D is uncertain. Trimming removed 6 bases from V and 5 bases from J, with 16 bases in between. This CDR3 region has 14 residues. CDR1 KGHSH and CDR2 LQKENI come from the germline V gene. As DNA, the CDR3 is TGTGCCAGCTCCCCGCAGTTTCAGTCGGAGACCCAGTACTTC. This encodes CASSPQFQSETQYF.

This chain connects TRBV27 to TRBJ2-7; 7 positions agree with TRBD1. The ends lost 4 bases at V and 2 bases at J; junction bases unmatched: 11. Germline V gives CDR1 MNHEY, CDR2 SMNVEV (reference sequence). This CDR3 has 16 amino acids. CDR3 sequence (DNA): TGTGCCAGCAGTTGGGGTTTGGTGGGACAGACCTACGAGCAGTACTTC. Translation gives CASSWGLVGQTYEQYF.